The next 21 T cell receptor beta chains were all read from a single sample in a study of blood T cell repertoires in COVID-19. Method: immunoSEQ multiplex PCR; TCRdb's copy keeps in-frame clones and lacks some. In the table there are about 130,000 clones, about 72% of which are singletons. The sequencing sample was made of peripheral blood. The receptors here all came from a man in his sixties who had recovered from COVID-19.

A single count supports this clone. The chain couples TRBV6-5 to TRBJ2-7; a weak D match, TRBD1 (6 bases). CDR1 and CDR2 (germline): MNHEY, SVGAGI. This CDR3 comprises 15 residues. Deletions cut 4 bases from V and 2 bases from J, with 15 bases between. The CDR3 protein is CASSSPGKGAYEQYF. Written as DNA, the CDR3 is TGTGCCAGCAGTTCTCCAGGGAAGGGGGCCTACGAGCAGTACTTC.

The rearrangement uses TRBV12-3 or TRBV12-4 and TRBJ1-3; tentatively, D is TRBD1 (6 bases). This CDR3 has 13 amino acids. V was clipped by 6 bases and J by 2 bases, with 8 bases between them. The CDR3 loop reads CASRRQAGNTIYF. The CDR3 coding sequence is TGTGCCAGCAGGCGACAGGCTGGAAACACCATATATTTT.

This clone was counted a few times. This chain joins TRBV19 and TRBJ2-3; no reliable D call. The CDR3 has 14 residues. The germline gives CDR1 LNHDA, CDR2 SQIVND (reference sequence). The V gene lost 3 bases and the J gene lost 0 bases, with 7 bases spanning the gap. The CDR3 loop is CASSMGASTDTQYF. The DNA of the CDR3 is TGTGCCAGTAGTATGGGCGCCAGCACAGATACGCAGTATTTT.

The V gene is TRBV27, the J gene TRBJ2-1, with 10 bases lining up with TRBD2. This CDR3 is 17 amino acids long. Trimming removed 2 bases from V and 6 bases from J; junction bases left unmatched: 10. CDR1 is MNHEY, CDR2 SMNVEV, per germline (reference sequence). Here the CDR3 DNA reads TGTGCCAGCAGTTTAAGCGGGAGGGCCCGAGATCGCAATGAGCAGTTCTTC. Encoded protein: CASSLSGRARDRNEQFF.

This clone was picked up one time. The chain has TRBV19 and TRBJ2-1; 9 bases are shared with TRBD1. Germline V gives CDR1 LNHDA, CDR2 SQIVND (reference sequence). V shed 3 bases, J shed 7 bases, and the junction held 13 bases outside the gene matches. The CDR3 spans 17 residues. CDR3 residues: CASSIKGQGTKLNEQFF. DNA of the CDR3: TGTGCCAGTAGTATTAAAGGACAGGGGACTAAATTAAATGAGCAGTTCTTC.

V usage is TRBV5-5 and J usage is TRBJ2-2; 7 bases line up with TRBD1. There are 16 residues in the CDR3. V lost 4 bases to trimming and J lost 1 base; unmatched junction nucleotides: 7. CDR1 is SGHKS and CDR2 is YYEKEE in the germline V gene (reference sequence). The CDR3 sequence: CASSNLPGGNTGELFF. The CDR3 DNA reads as TGTGCCAGCAGCAACTTGCCAGGGGGGAACACCGGGGAGCTGTTTTTT.

The rearrangement uses TRBV3-1 (or the pseudogene TRBV3-2) and TRBJ1-1, with a possible D match to TRBD1 (5 bases). The CDR3 runs to 13 residues. CDR1 is LGHDT and CDR2 is YNNKEL in the germline V gene (reference sequence). Trimming removed 3 bases at V and 5 bases at J, with 10 bases between. The CDR3 is CASSQVRGTEAFF. CDR3 DNA sequence: TGTGCCAGCAGCCAGGTCCGGGGGACTGAAGCTTTCTTT.

The chain is built from TRBV20-1 and TRBJ2-4, with a possible D match to TRBD2 (5 bases). The V end was cut by 3 bases, the J end by 3 bases, with 9 bases between. Germline V gives CDR1 DFQATT, CDR2 SNEGSKA (reference sequence). The CDR3 is 13 amino acids. CDR3 nucleotides: TGCAGTGCTAGTCCCCGGGGCAAAAACATTCAGTACTTC. Its protein is CSASPRGKNIQYF.

This clone has only a few counts. V is TRBV4-2 and J is TRBJ2-5; D call uncertain. The CDR3 loop spans 14 amino acids. Germline V lookup: CDR1 LGHNA, CDR2 YNFKEQ. V gave up 0 bases and J gave up 3 bases, with 8 bases separating them. The CDR3 nucleotides are TGTGCCAGCAGCCAAGAGCTTGCGAAAGAGACCCAGTACTTC. Encoded protein: CASSQELAKETQYF.

This chain joins TRBV5-1 and TRBJ2-7; 10 bases map to TRBD1. The V gene's germline CDR1 is SGHRS and CDR2 YFSETQ. The CDR3 totals 14 residues. Trimming at V came to 2 bases and at J to 5 bases, leaving 4 bases not matched to a gene. Written as DNA, the CDR3 is TGCGCCAGCAGCTTCGGGGACAGGGGCCACGAGCAGTACTTC. Amino acids: CASSFGDRGHEQYF.

The chain joins TRBV9 to TRBJ1-2; weak D call: TRBD1 (5 bases). Trimming removed 4 bases at V and 1 base at J, with 14 bases between. Germline values: CDR1 SGDLS, CDR2 YYNGEE. The CDR3 sequence is 15 residues long. CDR3 sequence (DNA): TGTGCCAGCAGCTCTATGTTGGGGCTTAACTATGGCTACACCTTC. Its protein product is CASSSMLGLNYGYTF.

The chain carries TRBV7-8 and TRBJ2-3, with 12 bases that match TRBD2. Germline V lookup: CDR1 SGHVS, CDR2 FQNEAQ. J was trimmed by 1 base and V by 5 bases; bases with no gene match: 4. The CDR3 has 16 amino acids. CDR3 in amino acids: CASSNRTSGGTDTQYF. CDR3 sequence (DNA): TGTGCCAGCAGCAATCGGACTAGCGGGGGCACAGATACGCAGTATTTT.

The rearrangement links TRBV7-2 to TRBJ2-2; a weak D match, TRBD1 (6 bases). The germline V gene encodes CDR1 SGHTA and CDR2 FQGNSA. This CDR3 is 15 amino acids long. Trimming cost V 3 bases and J 6 bases, with 14 bases left between them. CDR3 sequence: CASSLPTGGAGELFF. The CDR3 coding sequence is TGTGCCAGCAGCTTGCCGACAGGTGGGGCCGGGGAGCTGTTTTTT.

This clone came up once. The chain links TRBV12-3 or TRBV12-4 to TRBJ1-1; D call uncertain. The V gene lost 3 bases and the J gene lost 6 bases, with 8 bases spanning the gap. This CDR3 has 12 amino acids. The CDR3 spells CASSFYPAEAFF. The CDR3, as DNA: TGTGCCAGCAGTTTTTACCCGGCTGAAGCTTTCTTT.

The gene calls are TRBV7-2 and TRBJ2-3; the D is unclear. The CDR3 contains 12 residues. V shed 6 bases and J shed 0 bases, with 4 bases lying between them. Per germline, CDR1 SGHTA and CDR2 FQGNSA. The DNA of the CDR3 is TGTGCCAGCAGGACAAGCACAGATACGCAGTATTTT. Translated, it gives CASRTSTDTQYF.

The chain recombines TRBV4-3 with TRBJ1-6; no firm D call. The germline V gene encodes CDR1 LGHNA and CDR2 YSLEER. Trimming cost V 1 base and J 6 bases, with 4 bases left between them. The CDR3 extends over 13 amino acids. The CDR3 sequence is CASSQARNSPLHF. The CDR3 DNA reads TGCGCCAGCAGCCAAGCCCGTAATTCACCCCTCCACTTT.

This clone was detected only a few times. V usage is TRBV20-1 and J usage is TRBJ2-3; D ambiguous. Germline CDR1 DFQATT, CDR2 SNEGSKA (reference sequence). The CDR3 loop spans 11 amino acids. V gave up 0 bases and J gave up 6 bases, with 4 bases separating them. The CDR3 DNA follows: TGCAGTGCTAGAGATCAGGATACGCAGTATTTT. Protein sequence: CSARDQDTQYF.

In this sample, this clone turned up a few times. This sequence joins TRBV9 and TRBJ1-4, with 7 bases aligning to TRBD1. The J segment lost 5 bases and the V segment lost 2 bases, leaving 12 bases of the junction unmatched. The CDR3 runs 17 residues. Germline CDR1 reads SGDLS; CDR2 reads YYNGEE. The CDR3 coding sequence is TGTGCCAGCAGCGTTCCGGTCGTGGCAGGGGGGAATGAAAAACTGTTTTTT. It yields the protein CASSVPVVAGGNEKLFF.

The chain is built from TRBV19 and TRBJ2-5; 10 bases align to TRBD1. The CDR3 runs 16 residues. Germline CDR1 reads LNHDA; CDR2 reads SQIVND (reference sequence). The J segment lost 1 base and the V segment lost 5 bases, leaving 7 bases of the junction unmatched. The CDR3 DNA reads as TGTGCCAGTAGTTCGACAGGGGGCGCGGGCCAAGAGACCCAGTACTTC. It encodes CASSSTGGAGQETQYF. The variable domain in full, completed from reference TRBV19 and TRBJ2-5, reads DGGITQSPKYLFRKEGQNVTLSCEQNLNHDAMYWYRQDPGQGLRLIYYSQIVNDFQKGDIAEGYSVSREKKESFPLTVTSAQKNPTAFYLCASSSTGGAGQETQYFGPGTRLLVL.

V is TRBV18 and J is TRBJ2-1; 10 bases line up with TRBD2. Per the germline V gene, CDR1 is KGHSH and CDR2 is LQKENI. Trimming at V came to 3 bases and at J to 8 bases, leaving 10 bases not matched to a gene. The CDR3 is 16 amino acids. The CDR3, as DNA: TGTGCCAGCTCACCTACTAGCGGGACCGACTGGGATGAGCAGTTCTTC. Translating it yields CASSPTSGTDWDEQFF.

The V and J genes are TRBV6-5 and TRBJ2-7; 12 bases agree with TRBD1. Germline V gene lookup returns CDR1 MNHEY and CDR2 SVGAGI. The CDR3 is 15 amino acids. Losses at the gene ends were 4 bases for V and 3 bases for J; bases not matched to a gene: 4. The CDR3 sequence is CASSFRDRGLYEQYF. CDR3 bases: TGTGCCAGCAGTTTCCGGGACAGGGGGCTCTACGAGCAGTACTTC.